The 14 T cell receptor beta chains below were found in one sample sequenced in a study of shared clonotypes between healthy human individuals (TCRdb year 2020). Library prep was done by the immunoSEQ multiplex PCR assay. TCRdb stores this immuneACCESS table with in-frame sequences only. Part of the clones is absent; in the studies checked, under half of the shortfall reflects unresolved V genes, and no reason is known for the rest. The table for this sample lists just over 2,000,000 clones; roughly 94% of them were counted only once. The ten largest clones capture approximately 1.2% of the sample. For the CD8 naive samples, CD45RO-negative cells were positively selected for CCR7, yielding a CD45RA+CCR7+ population from which TemRA cells were excluded. Sequencing was performed on naive CD8+ T cells sorted from blood. The meaning of the sample's cell subset or site label: CD45RA+CCR7+. These receptors came from a man between 18 and 29 years old in good health.

A single count supports this clone. This chain uses TRBV13 with TRBJ2-1, with TRBD2 identical over 13 bases. Germline-derived CDR1 and CDR2 are PRHDT and FYEKMQ (reference sequence). The CDR3 covers 18 residues. V shed 5 bases, J shed 1 base, and the junction held 8 bases outside the gene matches. The CDR3 DNA is TGTGCCAGCAGCATCGGACTAGCGGGGGTTGGATCCTACAATGAGCAGTTCTTC. This sequence encodes CASSIGLAGVGSYNEQFF.

This sequence joins TRBV6-5 and TRBJ2-7, with TRBD1 identical over 9 bases. CDR3 length: 14 amino acids. CDR1 is MNHEY and CDR2 is SVGAGI in the germline V gene. The V and J ends lost 4 bases and 5 bases, in that order; junction bases with no gene match: 6. CDR3 residues: CASSFSGTGNEQYF. The CDR3 DNA follows: TGTGCCAGCAGTTTCTCCGGGACAGGGAACGAGCAGTACTTC.

This clone was found once. This chain links TRBV2 with TRBJ1-1; D unclear. CDR3 length: 14 residues. Germline lookup yields CDR1 SNHLY and CDR2 FYNNEI. Trimming took off 4 bases at V and 0 bases at J, with 9 bases between the two ends. CDR3 sequence reads: CASSVGRLNTEAFF. In DNA, the CDR3 is TGTGCCAGCAGTGTTGGCAGGTTGAACACTGAAGCTTTCTTT.

This clone was seen more than once but under ten times. The chain has TRBV29-1 and TRBJ2-1; TRBD2 matches at 13 bases. The V gene's germline CDR1 is SQVTM and CDR2 ANQGSEA. Losses at the gene ends were 6 bases for V and 8 bases for J; bases not matched to a gene: 7. The CDR3 spans 14 residues. The CDR3 DNA sequence: TGCAGCGTACCACTAGCGGGAGGGATACATGAGCAGTTCTTC. It yields the protein CSVPLAGGIHEQFF.

The CDR3 DNA sequence: TGTGCCTCCTCTAAGGCTAGCGCGACCTACGAGCAGTACTTC. It translates to CASSKASATYEQYF. This chain links TRBV7-9 with TRBJ2-7; D is possibly TRBD2 (6 bases). Germline V CDR1 and CDR2: SEHNR, FQNEAQ (reference sequence). Trimming pared 11 bases from V and 2 bases from J, leaving 19 bases between. The CDR3 totals 14 residues.

This clone has only a few counts. This sample includes further DNA sequences coding for the same CDR3. This chain uses TRBV30 with TRBJ1-5, with D unclear. This CDR3 is built from 12 residues. Germline values: CDR1 GTSNPN, CDR2 SVGIG (reference sequence). The V end lost 1 base, the J end lost 0 bases, and 1 base lay between the germline ends. CDR3 sequence: CAWSGSNQPQHF. DNA for the CDR3: TGTGCCTGGAGTGGTAGCAATCAGCCCCAGCATTTT.

The genes are TRBV28 and TRBJ2-3; 11 bases are shared with TRBD1. Germline CDR1 and CDR2: MDHEN and SYDVKM. The CDR3 loop spans 19 amino acids. Trimming took 6 bases from V and 6 from J; bases not matched to a gene: 20. CDR3 nucleotides: TGTGCCAGCAGCGGTGAGGGACAGGGGGAAATATTAATAAGGGATACGCAGTATTTT. The encoded protein is CASSGEGQGEILIRDTQYF. The complete variable domain, with remaining parts taken from reference TRBV28 and TRBJ2-3, reads DVKVTQSSRYLVKRTGEKVFLECVQDMDHENMFWYRQDPGLGLRLIYFSYDVKMKEKGDIPEGYSVSREKKERFSLILESASTNQTSMYLCASSGEGQGEILIRDTQYFGPGTRLTVL.

The chain joins TRBV27 to TRBJ1-2; tentative D call: TRBD1 (5 bases). V lost 3 bases to trimming and J lost 3 bases, with 14 bases between them. Germline CDR1 and CDR2: MNHEY and SMNVEV (reference sequence). The length of the CDR3 is 15 residues. CDR3 loop: CASSLGGNHYYGYTF. As DNA, the CDR3 is TGTGCCAGCAGTTTGGGGGGTAATCATTACTATGGCTACACCTTC.

This chain uses TRBV28 with TRBJ2-6; D is undetermined. V lost 4 bases, J lost 2 bases, and 12 bases lay in between. This CDR3 is built from 16 residues. Germline CDR1 reads MDHEN; CDR2 reads SYDVKM. The DNA for the CDR3 is TGTGCCAGCAGTTATAGTTTAGGAGCTGGGGCCAACGTCCTGACTTTC. Translating it yields CASSYSLGAGANVLTF.

The rearrangement uses TRBV9 and TRBJ2-1; the match to TRBD2 covers 8 bases. CDR1 and CDR2 from the germline V gene are SGDLS and YYNGEE. V was clipped by 0 bases and J by 4 bases; unmatched bases: 6. The CDR3 totals 16 residues. CDR3 protein: CASSVAASGQYNEQFF. CDR3 nucleotides: TGTGCCAGCAGCGTAGCGGCTAGCGGGCAATACAATGAGCAGTTCTTC.

This CDR3 is CASRQVPHKVDIQYF. In DNA form, the CDR3 reads TGTGCCAGCAGGCAGGTTCCTCACAAGGTGGACATTCAGTACTTC. The rearrangement joins TRBV27 to TRBJ2-4; D is unclear. Looked up from germline, CDR1 is MNHEY and CDR2 is SMNVEV (reference sequence). V was clipped by 6 bases and J by 8 bases, with 20 bases between them. The CDR3 contains 15 residues.

About this clone: One end of the junction is discordant with germline, which a read error may explain. V is TRBV2 and J is TRBJ2-7, with 10 nucleotides matching TRBD1. From germline, CDR1 is SNHLY and CDR2 FYNNEI. The CDR3 is 18 amino acids. CDR3 in amino acids: CASSEAGTGAWRIYEQYF. For the CDR3, the DNA is TGTGCCAGCAGCGAAGCCGGGACAGGGGCCTGGAGGATCTACGAGCAGTACTTC. The whole variable domain, remainder taken from reference TRBV2 and TRBJ2-7, is EPEVTQTPSHQVTQMGQEVILRCVPISNHLYFYWYRQILGQKVEFLVSFYNNEISEKSEIFDDQFSVERPDGSNFTLKIRSTKLEDSAMYFCASSEAGTGAWRIYEQYFGPGTRLTVT.

This clone was seen only once. V gene TRBV4-3 combines with J gene TRBJ1-1; D is perhaps TRBD1 (6 bases). The CDR3 spans 17 residues. CDR1 and CDR2 (germline): LGHNA, YSLEER. The V end lost 0 bases, the J end lost 5 bases, and 19 bases lay between the germline ends. CDR3 sequence (DNA): TGCGCCAGCAGCCAAGATCTCCCCGGGACATTGGGAACTGAAGCTTTCTTT. Translation: CASSQDLPGTLGTEAFF.

The V and J genes are TRBV30 and TRBJ2-7, with D maybe TRBD2 (5 bases). Trimming left V 0 bases short and J 0 bases short, with 9 bases between. This CDR3 contains 14 residues. CDR1 and CDR2 from the germline V gene are GTSNPN and SVGIG (reference sequence). The CDR3 loop is CAWSVDGLSYEQYF. The DNA for the CDR3 is TGTGCCTGGAGTGTTGACGGACTCTCCTACGAGCAGTACTTC. The whole variable domain, filled in from reference TRBV30 and TRBJ2-7, reads SQTIHQWPATLVQPVGSPLSLECTVEGTSNPNLYWYRQAAGRGLQLLFYSVGIGQISSEVPQNLSASRPQDRQFILSSKKLLLSDSGFYLCAWSVDGLSYEQYFGPGTRLTVT.